This TCR beta chain stems from a study of Ad26.COV2.S vaccination and SARS-CoV-2 variants. Study as a whole: Donor joined the COV1001 Ad26.COV2.S trial arm.

The CDR3 runs 13 residues. From germline, CDR1 is WSHSY and CDR2 SAAADI. J gave up 2 bases and V 8 bases, and 1 base lay outside the gene matches. Sequencing was performed with immunoSEQ multiplex PCR; in TCRdb, only in-frame clones are kept and a portion is missing. The data contain around 270,000 clones, around nine tenths of them singletons. The treatment denotes: around 19 received Ad26.COV2.S at low or high dose, single or two shots; several received placebo; per-sample allocation not given. Specimen acquisition occurred on day 63 following the initial vaccine or placebo injection. The starting material was peripheral blood, obtained in a trial of Ad26.COV2.S vaccine versus placebo. The receptor comes from a person between 18 and 65 years old who received the Ad26.COV2.S COVID-19 vaccine or a placebo. The chain links TRBV10-2 to TRBJ2-5; TRBD2 matches 11 bases. The CDR3 is CASRLAGQETQYF. Here the CDR3 DNA reads TGCGCCAGCCGACTAGCGGGACAAGAGACCCAGTACTTC.